This T cell receptor (beta chain) appears in the sequencing data of a study of blood T cells in healthy people across ages. Next came a second PCR, run for about 7 to 12 cycles, which used a sample-barcoded 5' primer along with a J-beta primer mix. Each CDR3 protein is one row after TCRdb ran MiXCR on the 5' RACE reads. The sample comprises 450,000 to 700,000 distinct CDR3 sequences, roughly 29% of which are singletons, and about 18% rests with the top ten. There are a few counts of this clonotype. Germline CDR1 and CDR2: LGHNA and YNFKEQ. The CDR3 runs to 15 residues. The V and J ends lost 1 base and 5 bases respectively, with 15 bases between them.

This chain links TRBV4-2 with TRBJ2-7, with D perhaps matching TRBD2 (5 bases). Material for sequencing was blood. This receptor was obtained from a woman in her 70s in good health. This chain's CDR3 is CASSQGLGTRDEQYF. The CDR3 coding sequence is TGTGCCAGCAGCCAAGGACTCGGCACTAGAGACGAGCAGTACTTC.